Presented here are 24 T cell receptor beta chains from one specimen sequenced in a study of T cells after yellow fever vaccination. In TCRdb, the 5' RACE reads were re-called with MiXCR into one record per CDR3 protein. The data hold a few hundred thousand distinct CDR3 sequences, with roughly 5% observed a single time. The sequences come from CD4+ T cells sorted from PBMCs, collected on the day of the yellow fever booster vaccination. All receptors come from a man aged 18 to 29 who received the YFV17D yellow fever vaccine.

This clonotype was observed many times. The rearrangement joins TRBV19 to TRBJ2-4; no definite D call. The CDR3 extends over 16 amino acids. Trimming shortened V by 6 bases and J by 0 bases, and 15 bases separated the two germline ends. The germline V gene has CDR1 LNHDA and CDR2 SQIVND (reference sequence). The DNA of the CDR3 is TGTGCCAGTAGCTGGCGGACCAAGGAAGCCAAAAACATTCAGTACTTC. Translation: CASSWRTKEAKNIQYF.

The sample holds many counts of this clonotype. The chain couples TRBV5-1 to TRBJ2-5, with 7 bases aligning to TRBD1. The CDR3 contains 15 residues. After removal of 0 bases from V and 2 bases from J, the junction contained 4 bases not matched to a gene. CDR1 is SGHRS and CDR2 is YFSETQ in the germline V gene. The CDR3 nucleotides are TGCGCCAGCAGCTTGGCAGACAGGGTTCAAGAGACCCAGTACTTC. Encoded protein: CASSLADRVQETQYF.

This clonotype was counted only a few times. This rearrangement joins TRBV3-1 to TRBJ2-5, with D perhaps TRBD2 (5 bases). This CDR3 contains 16 residues. Looked up from germline, CDR1 is LGHDT and CDR2 is YNNKEL (reference sequence). The ends were cut back, 0 bases at V and 3 bases at J, with 14 bases in the middle. The CDR3 protein is CASSQDWRAREETQYF. In DNA, the CDR3 is TGTGCCAGCAGCCAAGATTGGCGGGCCCGGGAAGAGACCCAGTACTTC.

This clonotype occurred a few times. The chain carries TRBV10-3 and TRBJ2-2; D uncertain. Trimming pared 6 bases from V and 1 base from J, leaving 9 bases between. CDR3 length: 14 amino acids. Germline V gene sequence: CDR1 ENHRY, CDR2 SYGVKD. CDR3: CAIRATVNTGELFF. The CDR3 DNA is TGTGCCATCAGGGCGACCGTGAACACCGGGGAGCTGTTTTTT.

This clonotype showed up many times. The chain recombines TRBV6-2 or TRBV6-3 with TRBJ2-2; D is unclear. With 6 bases removed from V and 5 bases from J, the gap between germline ends came to 7 bases. This CDR3 is 12 amino acids long. CDR1 is MNHEY, CDR2 SVGEGT, per germline. Written as DNA, the CDR3 is TGTGCCAGCAGCCCTAGGACCGGGGAGCTGTTTTTT. It yields the protein CASSPRTGELFF.

This clonotype was counted many times. V and J are TRBV5-6 and TRBJ2-1, with a tentative D call TRBD2 (7 bases). CDR1 and CDR2 from the germline V gene are SGHDT and YYEEEE. The CDR3 is 15 amino acids. Trimming left V 4 bases short and J 4 bases short, with 15 bases between. The CDR3 sequence is CASSLWGGRYNEQFF. CDR3 coding DNA: TGTGCCAGCAGCCTTTGGGGGGGCCGTTACAATGAGCAGTTCTTC.

This clonotype was detected a few times. The V gene is TRBV5-4, the J gene TRBJ2-5, with D maybe TRBD1 (5 bases). CDR3 length: 16 residues. V was trimmed by 5 bases and J by 2 bases, leaving 19 bases between them. Germline CDR1 SGHNT, CDR2 YYREEE (reference sequence). The CDR3 sequence is CASRPIDSSIQETQYF. In DNA, the CDR3 is TGTGCCAGCAGACCGATCGACAGTTCCATTCAAGAGACCCAGTACTTC.

This clonotype was picked up a small number of times. This chain links TRBV15 with TRBJ1-2; D gene uncertain. CDR3 length: 14 residues. The V end was cut by 0 bases, the J end by 3 bases, with 8 bases between. The germline CDR1 and CDR2 sequences are LNHNV and YYDKDF (reference sequence). CDR3 sequence reads: CATSRDRSHYGYTF. CDR3 bases: TGTGCCACCAGCAGAGATAGGAGCCACTATGGCTACACCTTC.

This clonotype was recorded many times. J is TRBJ2-1 and V is TRBV7-9; D could derive from TRBD1 or TRBD2 (6 bases each). Germline-derived CDR1 and CDR2 are SEHNR and FQNEAQ (reference sequence). The length of the CDR3 is 14 residues. V was clipped by 5 bases and J by 15 bases, with 23 bases between them. CDR3 loop: CASSPEGGHPGRFF. The CDR3 nucleotides are TGTGCCAGCAGCCCTGAGGGGGGCCACCCGGGTCGGTTCTTC.

A few counts support this clonotype. The chain links TRBV5-4 to TRBJ1-3; tentatively, D is TRBD1 (5 bases). Deletions cut 2 bases from V and 4 bases from J, with 13 bases between. This CDR3 region has 15 residues. Germline CDR1 and CDR2: SGHNT and YYREEE (reference sequence). The CDR3 region has the DNA TGTGCCAGCAGCTTCGCCGGGACGCCCGGAAACACCATATATTTT. Translating gives CASSFAGTPGNTIYF. The whole variable domain, filled in from reference TRBV5-4 and TRBJ1-3, reads ETGVTQSPTHLIKTRGQQVTLRCSSQSGHNTVSWYQQALGQGPQFIFQYYREEENGRGNFPPRFSGLQFPNYSSELNVNALELDDSALYLCASSFAGTPGNTIYFGEGSWLTVV.

The chain links TRBV20-1 to TRBJ2-3; 8 bases align to TRBD2. Unmatched junction bases numbered 6, after V lost 4 bases and J lost 6 bases. The length of the CDR3 is 13 residues. Germline values: CDR1 DFQATT, CDR2 SNEGSKA (reference sequence). The CDR3 DNA reads as TGCAGTGCTACACGGGGGGGCTCCGATACGCAGTATTTT. This codes for CSATRGGSDTQYF.

The genes are TRBV20-1 and TRBJ2-7, with TRBD2 matching 10 bases. Germline CDR1 and CDR2: DFQATT and SNEGSKA (reference sequence). Trimming took 4 bases from V and 2 from J; bases not matched to a gene: 5. This CDR3 region has 14 residues. CDR3 nucleotide sequence: TGCAGTGCTACTAGCGGGGGCCTCACCTACGAGCAGTACTTC. This gives the protein CSATSGGLTYEQYF.

This chain connects TRBV7-9 to TRBJ2-3, with 10 bases that match TRBD2. The CDR3 loop spans 16 amino acids. Losses at the gene ends were 5 bases for V and 3 bases for J; bases not matched to a gene: 8. Looked up from germline, CDR1 is SEHNR and CDR2 is FQNEAQ (reference sequence). The CDR3 bases are TGTGCCAGCAGCCTGGCAGCGGGGGGGATTACAGATACGCAGTATTTT. Amino acids: CASSLAAGGITDTQYF. Full variable domain (remainder filled in from reference TRBV7-9 and TRBJ2-3): DTGVSQNPRHKITKRGQNVTFRCDPISEHNRLYWYRQTLGQGPEFLTYFQNEAQLEKSRLLSDRFSAERPKGSFSTLEIQRTEQGDSAMYLCASSLAAGGITDTQYFGPGTRLTVL.

Ten or more counts support this clonotype. V is TRBV4-1 and J is TRBJ2-2; D uncertain. The V end was cut by 1 base, the J end by 5 bases, with 5 bases between. This CDR3 comprises 13 residues. CDR1 MGHRA and CDR2 YSYEKL come from the germline V gene. The CDR3 loop is CASSQVVTGELFF. In DNA, the CDR3 is TGCGCCAGCAGCCAAGTGGTGACCGGGGAGCTGTTTTTT.

This clonotype was observed at least ten times. The V and J genes are TRBV7-2 and TRBJ2-3; D is undetermined. Trimming removed 2 bases from V and 2 bases from J, with 8 bases in between. CDR1 is SGHTA and CDR2 is FQGNSA in the germline V gene. The CDR3 runs to 14 residues. For the CDR3, the DNA is TGTGCCAGCAGCTTACGCCGGAACACAGATACGCAGTATTTT. Its protein is CASSLRRNTDTQYF.

At least ten counts were recorded for this clonotype. This chain uses TRBV7-9 with TRBJ2-1; 7 positions agree with TRBD1. The CDR3 totals 15 residues. V lost 5 bases, J lost 9 bases, and 13 bases stayed unmatched. Germline V gene data show CDR1 as SEHNR and CDR2 as FQNEAQ (reference sequence). The CDR3 coding sequence is TGTGCCAGCAGCACCGACAGGGTTTCTCTGCGTGAGCAGTTCTTC. As protein: CASSTDRVSLREQFF.

In this sample, this clonotype turned up a few times. The V and J genes are TRBV20-1 and TRBJ2-3; D is undetermined. V was trimmed by 3 bases and J by 3 bases, leaving 7 bases between them. Germline CDR1 DFQATT, CDR2 SNEGSKA (reference sequence). The CDR3 totals 12 residues. This chain's CDR3 is CSASGWTDTQYF. The CDR3, as DNA: TGCAGTGCTAGTGGTTGGACAGATACGCAGTATTTT.

This chain links TRBV7-3 with TRBJ1-2; D ambiguous. CDR1 and CDR2 from the germline V gene are SGHTA and FQGTGA. V dropped 5 bases and J dropped 2 bases, with 12 bases sitting between them. The CDR3 runs 14 residues. DNA for the CDR3: TGTGCCAGCAGCCCCGGGCCAGGAAACTATGGCTACACCTTC. Encoded protein: CASSPGPGNYGYTF.

This clonotype was counted many times. At one boundary the junction diverges from the germline segment, which might be a read error. This chain joins TRBV6-5 and TRBJ1-4; D is unclear. There are 12 residues in the CDR3. Germline CDR1 MNHEY, CDR2 SVGAGI. CDR3 amino acids: CASGYPNEKLFF. CDR3 DNA: TGTGCCAGCGGTTATCCTAATGAAAAACTGTTTTTT.

Ten or more counts support this clonotype. This sequence joins TRBV9 and TRBJ2-2, with D possibly being TRBD1 (6 bases). V gave up 2 bases and J gave up 3 bases, with 8 bases separating them. Germline assignment: CDR1 SGDLS and CDR2 YYNGEE. This CDR3 has 14 amino acids. Written as DNA, the CDR3 is TGTGCCAGCAGCGTCACAGGGCACACCGGGGAGCTGTTTTTT. It translates to CASSVTGHTGELFF.

This clonotype was counted many times. This chain links TRBV12-3 or TRBV12-4 with TRBJ2-5, with D hard to call. Deletions cut 3 bases from V and 7 bases from J, with 12 bases between. The CDR3 sequence is 13 residues long. Here the CDR3 reads CASSFAASGTQYF. CDR3 DNA sequence: TGTGCCAGCAGTTTCGCAGCGTCGGGGACCCAGTACTTC.

This clonotype appeared a few times. This sequence joins TRBV4-1 and TRBJ2-1; 7 bases match TRBD1. V dropped 0 bases and J dropped 9; count of bases not matched to a gene: 17. Germline-derived CDR1 and CDR2 are MGHRA and YSYEKL. The CDR3 covers 18 residues. CDR3 DNA: TGCGCCAGCAGCCAAGATCTCCCCCGGGCAGGGGGTATTAGTGAGCAGTTCTTC. It specifies CASSQDLPRAGGISEQFF.

This clonotype occurred many times. The chain links TRBV9 to TRBJ2-7; D gene ambiguous. Germline CDR1 reads SGDLS; CDR2 reads YYNGEE. The V end lost 6 bases, the J end lost 7 bases, and 8 bases lay between the germline ends. CDR3 size: 10 residues. CDR3 DNA sequence: TGTGCCAGCAAGTACTGGGAGCAGTACTTC. It encodes CASKYWEQYF.

This clonotype was detected many times. V and J are TRBV4-3 and TRBJ1-2, with D possibly matching TRBD1 (5 bases). Germline assignment: CDR1 LGHNA and CDR2 YSLEER. CDR3 length equals 14 residues. V was cut by 1 base and J by 6 bases, with 12 bases left in between. This CDR3 is CASSQGTWGDGYTF. Written as DNA, the CDR3 is TGCGCCAGCAGCCAAGGAACCTGGGGGGATGGCTACACCTTC.